These 27 T cell receptor beta chains originate from one sample sequenced in a study of OX40 agonist ivuxolimab in advanced cancers. Library preparation used the immunoSEQ multiplex PCR assay. Drawn from immuneACCESS, this table holds only the in-frame rearrangements with V and J called that TCRdb kept. Clones are partly lost; checked studies trace under half to an unresolved V gene and leave the rest unexplained. The sample yields more than 50,000 clones; about 85% were counted once. The ten largest clones represent about 4.5% of the sample. Source: CD4+ or CD8+ T cells sorted from blood, taken in a trial of the OX40 agonist ivuxolimab. Receptors were obtained from an adult with an advanced solid tumor such as melanoma, head and neck, liver or kidney cancer.

This rearrangement joins TRBV6-1 to TRBJ1-1; D not certain. Germline V CDR1 and CDR2: MNHNS, SASEGT. This CDR3 spans 14 amino acids. V was trimmed by 6 bases and J by 1 base, leaving 12 bases between them. This chain's CDR3 is CASSPDQWNTEAFF. CDR3 in DNA: TGTGCCAGCAGCCCAGATCAGTGGAACACTGAAGCTTTCTTT.

The chain carries TRBV7-3 and TRBJ1-3, with D perhaps matching TRBD1 (6 bases). The germline V and J ends were trimmed by 0 bases and 3 bases, with 12 bases remaining between them. This CDR3 has 16 residues. Germline CDR1 reads SGHTA; CDR2 reads FQGTGA. The CDR3 DNA reads as TGTGCCAGCAGCTTAACTCTCGGGACATTTGGAAACACCATATATTTT. It yields the protein CASSLTLGTFGNTIYF.

The rearrangement joins TRBV11-2 to TRBJ1-2, with D unclear. CDR1 SGHAT and CDR2 FQNNGV come from the germline V gene. Between the trimmed V and J ends, which lost 5 bases and 1 base, there was a span of 11 bases. The CDR3 loop spans 14 amino acids. Here the CDR3 reads CASSPGVINYGYTF. The CDR3 coding sequence is TGTGCCAGCAGCCCCGGGGTCATTAACTATGGCTACACCTTC.

V usage is TRBV6-8 and J usage is TRBJ2-3, with D perhaps matching TRBD1 (5 bases). Trimming took 3 bases from V and 0 from J, leaving 13 bases between them. Germline CDR1 is MNHGY and CDR2 is SAAAGT. The CDR3 runs to 16 residues. CDR3 nucleotides: TGTGCCAGCAGTTATTCAGGGAACTCTAGCACAGATACGCAGTATTTT. Its translation is CASSYSGNSSTDTQYF.

This clone was detected only once. The genes are TRBV6-9 and TRBJ2-2, with D unresolved. Between the trimmed V and J ends, which lost 3 bases and 3 bases, there was a span of 5 bases. CDR3 length: 13 amino acids. The V gene's germline CDR1 is MNHGY and CDR2 SVAAGI. CDR3 sequence reads: CASSYVYTGELFF. CDR3 DNA: TGTGCCAGCAGTTACGTTTACACCGGGGAGCTGTTTTTT.

The CDR3, as DNA: TGCAGCGGGGACAAAATACCCAGGGGGGCCACTGAAGCTTTCTTT. Residues: CSGDKIPRGATEAFF. The rearrangement links TRBV29-1 to TRBJ1-1; 7 bases are a match to TRBD1. The CDR3 has 15 residues. Germline assignment: CDR1 SQVTM and CDR2 ANQGSEA. Unmatched junction bases numbered 15, after V lost 7 bases and J lost 4 bases. The full variable domain, rest sourced from reference TRBV29-1 and TRBJ1-1, is SAVISQKPSRDICQRGTSLTIQCQVDSQVTMMFWYRQQPGQSLTLIATANQGSEATYESGFVIDKFPISRPNLTFSTLTVSNMSPEDSSIYLCSGDKIPRGATEAFFGQGTRLTVV.

V usage is TRBV19 and J usage is TRBJ1-1, with TRBD1 matching over 7 bases. CDR1 and CDR2 (germline): LNHDA, SQIVND (reference sequence). V shed 5 bases and J 4 bases; nucleotides not matched to a gene: 7. CDR3 length equals 14 residues. In DNA, the CDR3 is TGTGCCAGTAGTCATTCGACAGGGCCCACTGAAGCTTTCTTT. Its translation: CASSHSTGPTEAFF.

The chain's CDR3 is CASGEGYEQYF. The CDR3 DNA follows: TGTGCCAGCGGGGAGGGATACGAGCAGTACTTC. V is TRBV11-3 and J is TRBJ2-7, with 7 bases that match TRBD2. The germline gives CDR1 SGHNT, CDR2 YENEEA. J lost 4 bases, V lost 8 bases, and 2 bases had no gene match. The CDR3 spans 11 residues.

The chain is built from TRBV15 and TRBJ2-2; weak D call: TRBD1 (5 bases). The V end was cut by 5 bases, the J end by 6 bases, with 13 bases between. The V gene's germline CDR1 is LNHNV and CDR2 YYDKDF (reference sequence). The CDR3 consists of 14 residues. The CDR3 loop reads CATSLPGSAGELFF. CDR3 coding DNA: TGTGCCACCAGCCTACCAGGGTCGGCCGGGGAGCTGTTTTTT. Full variable domain (outside the CDR3, taken from reference TRBV15 and TRBJ2-2): DAMVIQNPRYQVTQFGKPVTLSCSQTLNHNVMYWYQQKSSQAPKLLFHYYDKDFNNEADTPDNFQSRRPNTSFCFLDIRSPGLGDTAMYLCATSLPGSAGELFFGEGSRLTVL.

This chain joins TRBV28 and TRBJ2-1; unclear D gene. Germline CDR1 is MDHEN and CDR2 is SYDVKM. Trimming took 6 bases from V and 4 from J, leaving 13 bases between them. CDR3 length: 14 amino acids. The CDR3 DNA reads TGTGCCAGCAGCCCATTGAGATCATACAATGAGCAGTTCTTC. Encoded protein: CASSPLRSYNEQFF.

The rearrangement joins TRBV6-1 to TRBJ2-7; 11 bases match TRBD1. In germline, CDR1 is MNHNS, CDR2 SASEGT. Losses at the gene ends were 3 bases for V and 0 bases for J; bases not matched to a gene: 1. The CDR3 is 15 residues long. The CDR3 is CASSDGTGGSYEQYF. The CDR3, as DNA: TGTGCCAGCAGTGATGGGACAGGGGGCTCCTACGAGCAGTACTTC.

The chain links TRBV7-3 to TRBJ1-1; D remains ambiguous. Germline loops: CDR1 SGHTA, CDR2 FQGTGA. The V gene lost 2 bases and the J gene lost 2 bases, with 12 bases spanning the gap. CDR3 length: 15 residues. The CDR3 loop reads CASSLAPQLNTEAFF. CDR3 DNA sequence: TGTGCCAGCAGCTTAGCCCCGCAGCTTAACACTGAAGCTTTCTTT.

The chain links TRBV28 to TRBJ2-2; 14 bases are a match to TRBD2. This CDR3 has 19 amino acids. Trimming removed 7 bases from V and 6 bases from J; junction bases left unmatched: 16. Germline values: CDR1 MDHEN, CDR2 SYDVKM. The CDR3 spells CASTHFTGTSGSLAGELFF. The CDR3 region has the DNA TGTGCCAGCACCCATTTCACCGGGACTAGCGGGAGTTTGGCCGGGGAGCTGTTTTTT.

The genes are TRBV6-1 and TRBJ1-5; TRBD1 aligns across 9 bases. Germline V gene sequence: CDR1 MNHNS, CDR2 SASEGT. CDR3 size: 14 residues. Trimming removed 8 bases from V and 6 bases from J; junction bases left unmatched: 8. The chain's CDR3 is CASDGVDRGQPQHF. The CDR3 nucleotides read TGTGCCAGCGATGGCGTGGACAGGGGTCAGCCCCAGCATTTT.

V usage is TRBV7-9 and J usage is TRBJ2-1; unclear D gene. The CDR3 is made up of 12 amino acids. Trimming removed 3 bases at V and 10 bases at J, with 10 bases between. Looked up from germline, CDR1 is SEHNR and CDR2 is FQNEAQ (reference sequence). CDR3 region: CASSFIVGEQFF. CDR3 bases: TGTGCCAGCAGCTTCATTGTTGGGGAGCAGTTCTTC.

The chain links TRBV1 to TRBJ2-3; the table's D call, TRBD2, has no DNA check behind it. TRBV1 is termed a pseudogene. This CDR3 contains 18 residues. CDR3 in DNA: TGCACCAGCAGCCAGGAGCATTCCTCTAGCGGAGGCACAGATACGCAGTATTTT. Protein product: CTSSQEHSSSGGTDTQYF.

Comment on this clone: One junction end does not reproduce the germline sequence, and a read error may be involved. V gene TRBV7-9 combines with J gene TRBJ2-1, with 7 bases lining up with TRBD2. This CDR3 is 19 amino acids long. The V gene's germline CDR1 is SEHNR and CDR2 FQNEAQ (reference sequence). CDR3 in amino acids: CASSLATSWGGGPRNEQFF. For the CDR3, the DNA is TGTGCCAGCAGCCTAGCCACCTCGTGGGGGGGAGGGCCGAGAAATGAGCAGTTCTTC.

The genes are TRBV30 and TRBJ1-1; 11 nucleotides line up with TRBD1. Germline V gene lookup returns CDR1 GTSNPN and CDR2 SVGIG (reference sequence). V shed 5 bases and J 3 bases; nucleotides not matched to a gene: 8. This CDR3 is built from 15 residues. CDR3 DNA sequence: TGTGCCTGGGGGAGCCGGGACAGGGGGGACACTGAAGCTTTCTTT. Protein: CAWGSRDRGDTEAFF.

The rearrangement joins TRBV5-1 to TRBJ1-1; tentatively, D is TRBD1 (5 bases). Per germline, CDR1 SGHRS and CDR2 YFSETQ. The CDR3 runs to 13 residues. Between the trimmed V and J ends, which lost 0 bases and 8 bases, there was a span of 11 bases. The CDR3 here is CASSLASWGEAFF. The CDR3 bases are TGCGCCAGCAGCTTGGCCTCGTGGGGGGAAGCTTTCTTT.

This clone came up once. This chain uses TRBV28 with TRBJ2-1, with D maybe TRBD2 (6 bases). This CDR3 contains 17 residues. Germline V lookup: CDR1 MDHEN, CDR2 SYDVKM. Between the trimmed V and J ends, which lost 4 bases and 0 bases, there was a span of 16 bases. DNA for the CDR3: TGTGCCAGCAGTTCATTAGCGGTCGGCAGCTCCTACAATGAGCAGTTCTTC. It specifies CASSSLAVGSSYNEQFF.

The V gene is TRBV6-5, the J gene TRBJ2-3; D call uncertain. This CDR3 contains 14 residues. Trimming cost V 0 bases and J 5 bases, with 9 bases left between them. Germline V lookup: CDR1 MNHEY, CDR2 SVGAGI. The CDR3 DNA reads as TGTGCCAGCAGTTACTCGACTTTTGAAGATACGCAGTATTTT. Amino acid sequence: CASSYSTFEDTQYF.

The CDR3 sequence: CASRVSEGSPLHF. The CDR3 DNA sequence: TGTGCCAGCAGAGTTTCTGAGGGGTCACCCCTCCACTTT. The J gene is TRBJ1-6, the V gene TRBV27; TRBD1 might be the D (5 bases). Germline loops: CDR1 MNHEY, CDR2 SMNVEV (reference sequence). CDR3 length: 13 residues. V lost 6 bases, J lost 10 bases, and 13 bases lay in between.

The rearrangement uses TRBV4-3 and TRBJ1-1; no reliable D call. Germline loops: CDR1 LGHNA, CDR2 YSLEER. The germline V and J ends were trimmed by 0 bases and 0 bases, with 17 bases remaining between them. This CDR3 comprises 18 residues. The CDR3 region is CASSQDLVLRVLNTEAFF. In DNA form, the CDR3 reads TGCGCCAGCAGCCAAGATCTTGTGTTAAGGGTATTGAACACTGAAGCTTTCTTT.

This clone occurred a few times. The rearrangement uses TRBV10-2 and TRBJ1-5; D is ambiguous. Germline CDR1 reads WSHSY; CDR2 reads SAAADI. V lost 0 bases and J lost 5, with 5 bases in between. This CDR3 is built from 13 residues. The CDR3 sequence: CASSESTDQPQHF. The CDR3 region has the DNA TGCGCCAGCAGTGAGTCGACGGATCAGCCCCAGCATTTT.

V usage is TRBV5-1 and J usage is TRBJ1-2; D is unresolved. V was trimmed by 1 base and J by 11 bases, leaving 21 bases between them. The CDR3 runs 15 residues. The germline gives CDR1 SGHRS, CDR2 YFSETQ. CDR3 coding DNA: TGCGCCAGCAGCTTGTCCCGGGATCCCTCTTCTTTGTACACCTTC. Translation: CASSLSRDPSSLYTF. The whole variable domain, filled in from reference TRBV5-1 and TRBJ1-2, reads KAGVTQTPRYLIKTRGQQVTLSCSPISGHRSVSWYQQTPGQGLQFLFEYFSETQRNKGNFPGRFSGRQFSNSRSEMNVSTLELGDSALYLCASSLSRDPSSLYTFGSGTRLTVV.

This clone was detected only a few times. V gene TRBV9 combines with J gene TRBJ2-2, with TRBD1 matching over 10 bases. The ends lost 2 bases at V and 3 bases at J; junction bases unmatched: 4. The CDR3 sequence is 16 residues long. Germline lookup yields CDR1 SGDLS and CDR2 YYNGEE. In DNA form, the CDR3 reads TGTGCCAGCAGCGTTGACAGGGGGCTGGACACCGGGGAGCTGTTTTTT. Translating it yields CASSVDRGLDTGELFF.

The chain employs TRBV5-1 and TRBJ2-2; D could derive from TRBD1 or TRBD2 (5 bases each). The germline V gene has CDR1 SGHRS and CDR2 YFSETQ. Trimming stripped 6 bases from V and 2 bases from J, with 11 bases between. The CDR3 is 14 amino acids. The CDR3: CASMYGANTGELFF. DNA for the CDR3: TGCGCCAGCATGTACGGGGCAAACACCGGGGAGCTGTTTTTT.